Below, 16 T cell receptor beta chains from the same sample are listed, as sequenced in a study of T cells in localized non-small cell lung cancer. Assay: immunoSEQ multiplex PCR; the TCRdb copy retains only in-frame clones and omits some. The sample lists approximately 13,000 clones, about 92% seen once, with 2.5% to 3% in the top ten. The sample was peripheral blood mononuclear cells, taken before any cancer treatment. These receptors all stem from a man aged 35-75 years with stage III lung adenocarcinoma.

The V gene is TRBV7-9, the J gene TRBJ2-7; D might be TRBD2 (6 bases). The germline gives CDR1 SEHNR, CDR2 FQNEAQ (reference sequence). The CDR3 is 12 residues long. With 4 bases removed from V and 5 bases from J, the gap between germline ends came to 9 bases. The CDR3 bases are TGTGCCAGCAGCTATATAGCGGACGAGCAGTACTTC. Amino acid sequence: CASSYIADEQYF.

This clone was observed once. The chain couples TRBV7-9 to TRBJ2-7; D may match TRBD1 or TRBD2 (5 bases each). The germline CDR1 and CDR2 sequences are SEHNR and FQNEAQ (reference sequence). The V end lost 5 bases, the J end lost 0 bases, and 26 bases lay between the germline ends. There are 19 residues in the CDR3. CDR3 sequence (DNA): TGTGCCAGCAGCCATCCCAGGGAAGGGGAGCGGATCACCTCCTACGAGCAGTACTTC. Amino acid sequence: CASSHPREGERITSYEQYF.

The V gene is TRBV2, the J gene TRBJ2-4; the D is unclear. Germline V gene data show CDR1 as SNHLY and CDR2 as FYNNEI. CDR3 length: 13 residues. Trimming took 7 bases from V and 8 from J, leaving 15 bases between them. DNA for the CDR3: TGTGCCAGCATAGAGGAAGGAACGGACATTCAGTACTTC. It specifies CASIEEGTDIQYF.

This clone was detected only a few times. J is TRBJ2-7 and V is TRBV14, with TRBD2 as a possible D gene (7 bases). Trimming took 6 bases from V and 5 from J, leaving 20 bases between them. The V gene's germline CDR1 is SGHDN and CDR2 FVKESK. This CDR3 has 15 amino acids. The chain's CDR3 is CASSYTTAGAHEQYF. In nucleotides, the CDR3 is TGTGCCAGCAGTTATACTACCGCGGGGGCCCACGAGCAGTACTTC.

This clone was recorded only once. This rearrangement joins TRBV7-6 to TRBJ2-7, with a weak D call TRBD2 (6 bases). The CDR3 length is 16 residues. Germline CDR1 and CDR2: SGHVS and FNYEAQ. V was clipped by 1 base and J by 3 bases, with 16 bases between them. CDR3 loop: CASSLDVAGSGYEQYF. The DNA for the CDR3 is TGTGCCAGCAGCTTAGACGTCGCGGGGAGTGGCTACGAGCAGTACTTC.

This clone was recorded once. The CDR3 DNA sequence: TGTGCCAGCTCACCCCCGAGGACTAGCGGGAGGACCTCCTACGAGCAGTACTTC. This encodes CASSPPRTSGRTSYEQYF. V gene TRBV18 combines with J gene TRBJ2-7; 14 bases fit TRBD2. This CDR3 comprises 18 residues. Germline values: CDR1 KGHSH, CDR2 LQKENI. V was clipped by 3 bases and J by 0 bases; unmatched bases: 7.

The CDR3 here is CACRLREETGELFF. Written as DNA, the CDR3 is TGTGCCTGCCGACTCAGGGAGGAAACTGGGGAGCTGTTTTTT. The chain carries TRBV28 and TRBJ2-2, with D maybe TRBD2 (6 bases). Trimming took off 11 bases at V and 8 bases at J, with 21 bases between the two ends. This CDR3 comprises 14 residues. Per the germline V gene, CDR1 is MDHEN and CDR2 is SYDVKM. Looking up the rest from reference TRBV28 and TRBJ2-2 gives the full variable domain: DVKVTQSSRYLVKRTGEKVFLECVQDMDHENMFWYRQDPGLGLRLIYFSYDVKMKEKGDIPEGYSVSREKKERFSLILESASTNQTSMYLCACRLREETGELFFGEGSRLTVL.

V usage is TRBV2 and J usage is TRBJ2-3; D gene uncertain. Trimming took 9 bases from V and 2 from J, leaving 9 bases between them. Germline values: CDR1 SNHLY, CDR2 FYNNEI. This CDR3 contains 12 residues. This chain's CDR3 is CASLDHTDTQYF. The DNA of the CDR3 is TGTGCCAGTTTGGACCACACAGATACGCAGTATTTT. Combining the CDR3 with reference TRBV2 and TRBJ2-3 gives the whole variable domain EPEVTQTPSHQVTQMGQEVILRCVPISNHLYFYWYRQILGQKVEFLVSFYNNEISEKSEIFDDQFSVERPDGSNFTLKIRSTKLEDSAMYFCASLDHTDTQYFGPGTRLTVL.

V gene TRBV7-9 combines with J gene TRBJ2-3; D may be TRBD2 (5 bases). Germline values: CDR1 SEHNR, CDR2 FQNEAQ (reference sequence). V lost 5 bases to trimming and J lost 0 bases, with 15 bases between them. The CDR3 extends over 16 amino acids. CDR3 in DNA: TGTGCCAGCAGCCCAAGGACTTACCCTAGCACAGATACGCAGTATTTT. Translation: CASSPRTYPSTDTQYF.

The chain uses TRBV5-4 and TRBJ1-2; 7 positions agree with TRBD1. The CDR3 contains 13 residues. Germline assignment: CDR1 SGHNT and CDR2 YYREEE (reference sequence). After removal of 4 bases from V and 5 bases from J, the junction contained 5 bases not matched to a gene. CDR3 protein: CASSRDRVYGYTF. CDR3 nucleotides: TGTGCCAGCAGCCGAGACAGGGTATATGGCTACACCTTC. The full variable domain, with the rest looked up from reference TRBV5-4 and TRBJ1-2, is ETGVTQSPTHLIKTRGQQVTLRCSSQSGHNTVSWYQQALGQGPQFIFQYYREEENGRGNFPPRFSGLQFPNYSSELNVNALELDDSALYLCASSRDRVYGYTFGSGTRLTVV.

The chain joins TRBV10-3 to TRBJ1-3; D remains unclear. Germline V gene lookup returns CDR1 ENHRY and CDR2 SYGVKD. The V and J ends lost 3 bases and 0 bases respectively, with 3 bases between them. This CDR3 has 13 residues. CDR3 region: CAISDGSGNTIYF. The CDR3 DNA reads TGTGCCATCAGTGACGGCTCTGGAAACACCATATATTTT.

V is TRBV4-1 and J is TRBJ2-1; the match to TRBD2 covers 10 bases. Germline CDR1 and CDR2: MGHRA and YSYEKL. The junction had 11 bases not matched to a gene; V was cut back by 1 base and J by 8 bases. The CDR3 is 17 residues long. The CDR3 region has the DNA TGCGCCAGCAGCCAAGGAAGCGGGAGGGACTTTCGGGATGAGCAGTTCTTC. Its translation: CASSQGSGRDFRDEQFF.

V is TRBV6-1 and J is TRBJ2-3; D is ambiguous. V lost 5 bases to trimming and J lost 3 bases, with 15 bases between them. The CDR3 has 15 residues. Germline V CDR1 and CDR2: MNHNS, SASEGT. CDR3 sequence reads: CASSRDPTGTDTQYF. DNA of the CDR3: TGTGCCAGCAGTCGAGACCCTACTGGAACAGATACGCAGTATTTT.

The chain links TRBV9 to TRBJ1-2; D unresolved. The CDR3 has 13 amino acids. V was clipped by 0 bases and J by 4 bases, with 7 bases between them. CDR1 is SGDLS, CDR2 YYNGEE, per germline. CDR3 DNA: TGTGCCAGCAGCGTAGAACCCAGCTATGGCTACACCTTC. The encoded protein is CASSVEPSYGYTF.

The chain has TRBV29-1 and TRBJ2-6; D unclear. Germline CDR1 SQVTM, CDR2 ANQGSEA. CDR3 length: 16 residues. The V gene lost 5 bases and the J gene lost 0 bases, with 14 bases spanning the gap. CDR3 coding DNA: TGCAGCGTTCAAGGGTATTCTAACTCTGGGGCCAACGTCCTGACTTTC. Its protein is CSVQGYSNSGANVLTF.

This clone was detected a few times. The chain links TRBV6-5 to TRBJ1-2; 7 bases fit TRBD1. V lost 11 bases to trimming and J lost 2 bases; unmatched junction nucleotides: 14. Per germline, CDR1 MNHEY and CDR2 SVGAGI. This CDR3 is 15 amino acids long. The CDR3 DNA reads TGTGCCGCCCGGGACAGATCATCAGGCAACTATGGCTACACCTTC. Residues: CAARDRSSGNYGYTF.